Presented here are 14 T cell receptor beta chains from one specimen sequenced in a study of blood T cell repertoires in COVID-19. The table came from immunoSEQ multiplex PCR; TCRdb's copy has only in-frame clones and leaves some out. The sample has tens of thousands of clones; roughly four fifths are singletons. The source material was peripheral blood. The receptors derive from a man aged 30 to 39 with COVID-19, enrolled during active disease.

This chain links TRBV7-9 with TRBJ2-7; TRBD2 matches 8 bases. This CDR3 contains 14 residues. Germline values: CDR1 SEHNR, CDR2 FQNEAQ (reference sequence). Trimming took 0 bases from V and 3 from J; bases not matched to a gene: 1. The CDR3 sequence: CASSLATSGYEQYF. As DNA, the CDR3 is TGTGCCAGCAGCTTAGCCACTAGCGGCTACGAGCAGTACTTC.

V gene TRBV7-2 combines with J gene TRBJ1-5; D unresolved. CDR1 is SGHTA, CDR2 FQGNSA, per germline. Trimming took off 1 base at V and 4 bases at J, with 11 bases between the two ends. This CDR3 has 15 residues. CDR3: CASSLGGHGNQPQHF. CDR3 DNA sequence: TGTGCCAGCAGCTTAGGAGGGCACGGGAATCAGCCCCAGCATTTT.

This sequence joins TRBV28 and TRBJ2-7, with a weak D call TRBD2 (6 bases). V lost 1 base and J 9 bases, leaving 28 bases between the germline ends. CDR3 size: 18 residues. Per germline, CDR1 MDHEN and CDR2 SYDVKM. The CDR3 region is CASSLLEPGTPDYTGQYF. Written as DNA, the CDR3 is TGTGCCAGCAGTTTATTGGAACCGGGGACGCCGGACTACACCGGGCAGTACTTC.

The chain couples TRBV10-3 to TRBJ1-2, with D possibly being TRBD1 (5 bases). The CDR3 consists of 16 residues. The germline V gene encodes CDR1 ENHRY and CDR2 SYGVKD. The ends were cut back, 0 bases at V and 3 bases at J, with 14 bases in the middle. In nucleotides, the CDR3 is TGTGCCATCAGTGAGTCGGCACAGGCCCTCGACTATGGCTACACCTTC. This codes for CAISESAQALDYGYTF.

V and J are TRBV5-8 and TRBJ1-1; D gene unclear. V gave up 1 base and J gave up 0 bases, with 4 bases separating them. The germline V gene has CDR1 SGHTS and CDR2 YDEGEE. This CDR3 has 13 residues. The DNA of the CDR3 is TGTGCCAGCAGCTTGCGGTTGAACACTGAAGCTTTCTTT. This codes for CASSLRLNTEAFF.

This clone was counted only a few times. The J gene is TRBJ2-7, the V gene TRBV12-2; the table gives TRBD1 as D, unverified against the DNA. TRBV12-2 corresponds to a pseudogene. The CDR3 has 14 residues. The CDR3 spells CASRLATESYEQYF. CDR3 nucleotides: TGTGCAAGTCGCTTGGCGACAGAGTCCTACGAGCAGTACTTC.

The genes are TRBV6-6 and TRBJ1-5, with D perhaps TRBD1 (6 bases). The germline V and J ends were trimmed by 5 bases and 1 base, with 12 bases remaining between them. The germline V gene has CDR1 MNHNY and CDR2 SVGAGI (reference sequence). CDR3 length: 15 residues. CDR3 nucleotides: TGTGCCAGCAGTGGATCTACAGGGAGCAATCAGCCCCAGCATTTT. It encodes CASSGSTGSNQPQHF.

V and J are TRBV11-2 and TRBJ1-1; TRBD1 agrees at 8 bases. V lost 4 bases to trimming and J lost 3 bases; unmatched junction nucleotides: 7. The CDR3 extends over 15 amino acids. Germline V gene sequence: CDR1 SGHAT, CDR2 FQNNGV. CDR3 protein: CASSSNPGGYTEAFF. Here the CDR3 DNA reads TGTGCCAGCAGCTCAAATCCAGGGGGCTACACTGAAGCTTTCTTT.

CDR3 in amino acids: CASSSYRGVSNQPQHF. Here the CDR3 DNA reads TGTGCCAGTAGTTCTTACAGGGGTGTAAGCAATCAGCCCCAGCATTTT. The chain links TRBV19 to TRBJ1-5, with 7 bases identical to TRBD1. The V gene end was trimmed by 5 bases and the J gene end by 1 base; junction bases not matched to a gene: 8. The CDR3 runs to 16 residues. Germline V gene data show CDR1 as LNHDA and CDR2 as SQIVND (reference sequence).

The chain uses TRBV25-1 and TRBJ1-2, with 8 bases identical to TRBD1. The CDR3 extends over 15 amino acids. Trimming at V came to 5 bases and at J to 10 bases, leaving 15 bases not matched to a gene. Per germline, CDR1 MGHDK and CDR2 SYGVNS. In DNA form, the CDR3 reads TGTGCCAGCAGTAATCCCGGGACAGGAGGGAAAGTCTACACCTTC. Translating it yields CASSNPGTGGKVYTF.

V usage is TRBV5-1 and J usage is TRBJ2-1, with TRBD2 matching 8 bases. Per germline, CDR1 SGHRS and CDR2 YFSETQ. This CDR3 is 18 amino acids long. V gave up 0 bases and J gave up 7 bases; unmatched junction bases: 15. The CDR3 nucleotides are TGCGCCAGCAGCTTGGTAGGTGTTCGACGGGAGGGCCAAAATGAGCAGTTCTTC. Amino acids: CASSLVGVRREGQNEQFF. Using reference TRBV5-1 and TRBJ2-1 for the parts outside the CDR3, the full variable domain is KAGVTQTPRYLIKTRGQQVTLSCSPISGHRSVSWYQQTPGQGLQFLFEYFSETQRNKGNFPGRFSGRQFSNSRSEMNVSTLELGDSALYLCASSLVGVRREGQNEQFFGPGTRLTVL.

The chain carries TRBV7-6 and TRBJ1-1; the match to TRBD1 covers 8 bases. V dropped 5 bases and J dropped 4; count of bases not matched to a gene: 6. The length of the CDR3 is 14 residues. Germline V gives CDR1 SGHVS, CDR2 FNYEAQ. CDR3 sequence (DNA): TGTGCCAGCAGCCCAGGGGGCGCGAGCACTGAAGCTTTCTTT. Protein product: CASSPGGASTEAFF.

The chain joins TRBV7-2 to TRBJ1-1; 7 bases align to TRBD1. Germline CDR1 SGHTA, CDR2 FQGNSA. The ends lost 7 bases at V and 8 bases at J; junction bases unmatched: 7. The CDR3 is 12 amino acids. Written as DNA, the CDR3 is TGTGCCAGCACCTCAGGGACAGCCGAAGCTTTCTTT. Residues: CASTSGTAEAFF.

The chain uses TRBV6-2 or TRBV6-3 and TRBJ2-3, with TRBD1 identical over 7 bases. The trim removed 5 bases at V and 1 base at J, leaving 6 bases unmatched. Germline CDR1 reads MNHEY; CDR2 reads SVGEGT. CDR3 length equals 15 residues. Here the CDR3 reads CASSLDRPRTDTQYF. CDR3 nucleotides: TGTGCCAGCAGTCTGGACAGGCCCCGCACAGATACGCAGTATTTT.